These 17 T cell receptor beta chains came from one sample sequenced in a study of blood T cell repertoires in COVID-19 (dated by TCRdb to 2018 to 2020). Receptor libraries were prepared by the immunoSEQ multiplex PCR assay. Entries here come from immuneACCESS through TCRdb and include only in-frame sequences with V and J called. Some clones fail to appear in such tables; in the studies checked, an unresolved V gene covers under half of the shortfall, and the cause of the remainder is unknown. The sample table lists a few hundred thousand clones, 89% of them with a count of one. Nearly 6.5% of the sample rests with the top ten. Sequencing was done on a sample of peripheral blood. These receptors were obtained from a man between 18 and 35 years old who had recovered from COVID-19.

The chain combines TRBV27 with TRBJ1-1, with D perhaps matching TRBD1 (6 bases). The CDR3 contains 13 residues. V was trimmed by 5 bases and J by 5 bases, leaving 12 bases between them. The germline V gene encodes CDR1 MNHEY and CDR2 SMNVEV (reference sequence). CDR3 amino acids: CASSHNRVTEAFF. The CDR3 coding sequence is TGTGCCAGCAGTCATAACAGGGTAACTGAAGCTTTCTTT.

This chain uses TRBV19 with TRBJ2-1; weak D call: TRBD2 (5 bases). Germline values: CDR1 LNHDA, CDR2 SQIVND (reference sequence). The ends were cut back, 7 bases at V and 1 base at J, with 11 bases in the middle. This CDR3 has 14 amino acids. For the CDR3, the DNA is TGTGCCAGTACTAGCTCCAGGTCCTACAATGAGCAGTTCTTC. Amino acid sequence: CASTSSRSYNEQFF.

The chain links TRBV5-1 to TRBJ2-5, with 9 bases aligning to TRBD1. Germline V gene sequence: CDR1 SGHRS, CDR2 YFSETQ. The CDR3 runs to 18 residues. With 4 bases clipped from V and 0 bases from J, the junction kept 13 bases outside the gene matches. The CDR3 loop is CASSTGTGILSYQETQYF. Here the CDR3 DNA reads TGCGCCAGCAGCACCGGGACAGGGATCCTCTCGTACCAAGAGACCCAGTACTTC.

This rearrangement joins TRBV5-4 to TRBJ1-1, with 8 bases lining up with TRBD1. V was pared by 4 bases and J by 11 bases, with 10 bases of the junction left unmatched. The CDR3 contains 13 residues. Per germline, CDR1 SGHNT and CDR2 YYREEE (reference sequence). The CDR3 DNA follows: TGTGCCAGCAGCCGGGACAGGCCCGGCGGCGCTTTCTTT. It specifies CASSRDRPGGAFF.

This chain connects TRBV4-1 to TRBJ2-2; D is perhaps TRBD1 (5 bases). Trimming removed 1 base from V and 4 bases from J, with 10 bases in between. Germline lookup yields CDR1 MGHRA and CDR2 YSYEKL. CDR3 length: 15 residues. CDR3 in DNA: TGCGCCAGCAGCCAAGCCCAGGGTGGCACCGGGGAGCTGTTTTTT. Translated, it gives CASSQAQGGTGELFF.

The rearrangement joins TRBV5-1 to TRBJ2-5; 11 bases are shared with TRBD1. The CDR3 has 16 amino acids. Germline CDR1 SGHRS, CDR2 YFSETQ. V shed 3 bases and J 5 bases; nucleotides not matched to a gene: 9. CDR3 sequence reads: CASSYLGQGARETQYF. The CDR3, as DNA: TGCGCCAGCAGCTACCTCGGACAGGGGGCAAGGGAGACCCAGTACTTC. The full variable domain, in which reference TRBV5-1 and TRBJ2-5 provide the parts outside the CDR3, is KAGVTQTPRYLIKTRGQQVTLSCSPISGHRSVSWYQQTPGQGLQFLFEYFSETQRNKGNFPGRFSGRQFSNSRSEMNVSTLELGDSALYLCASSYLGQGARETQYFGPGTRLLVL.

The J gene is TRBJ1-6, the V gene TRBV7-3, with D possibly matching TRBD1 (5 bases). The germline gives CDR1 SGHTA, CDR2 FQGTGA. The CDR3 covers 12 residues. Trimming left V 4 bases short and J 10 bases short, with 8 bases between. In DNA form, the CDR3 reads TGTGCCAGCAGCTCGGGGGACTCACCCCTCCACTTT. Amino acid sequence: CASSSGDSPLHF.

About this clone: This CDR3 is also generated by other DNA sequences in the sample. The chain links TRBV9 to TRBJ2-7; D gene unclear. Trimming removed 0 bases from V and 1 base from J, with 5 bases in between. Germline loops: CDR1 SGDLS, CDR2 YYNGEE. This CDR3 comprises 13 residues. CDR3 residues: CASSVDSSYEQYF. In DNA, the CDR3 is TGTGCCAGCAGCGTAGACTCGTCCTACGAGCAGTACTTC.

The rearrangement uses TRBV18 and TRBJ1-1; possible D gene TRBD1, 5 bases. Deletions cut 8 bases from V and 1 base from J, with 14 bases between. The V gene's germline CDR1 is KGHSH and CDR2 LQKENI. The CDR3 contains 14 residues. Here the CDR3 DNA reads TGTGCCAGCGCCCAGGGTGGGCGGAACACTGAAGCTTTCTTT. Protein sequence: CASAQGGRNTEAFF.

V usage is TRBV29-1 and J usage is TRBJ2-1; no firm D call. The CDR3 loop spans 14 amino acids. With 0 bases removed from V and 7 bases from J, the gap between germline ends came to 13 bases. Germline V lookup: CDR1 SQVTM, CDR2 ANQGSEA. The CDR3 DNA is TGCAGCGTTGAAGATAAGGTACTACGGAATGAGCAGTTCTTC. Its translation is CSVEDKVLRNEQFF.

The chain is built from TRBV7-2 and TRBJ1-2; D not certain. This CDR3 region has 15 residues. CDR1 SGHTA and CDR2 FQGNSA come from the germline V gene. Trimming removed 1 base from V and 6 bases from J, with 15 bases in between. The CDR3 spells CASSLVALLMDGYTF. The CDR3, as DNA: TGTGCCAGCAGCTTAGTTGCACTCCTAATGGATGGCTACACCTTC.

The chain has TRBV29-1 and TRBJ2-5; 7 bases align to TRBD1. The CDR3 has 13 amino acids. CDR1 is SQVTM, CDR2 ANQGSEA, per germline. V gave up 5 bases and J gave up 5 bases; unmatched junction bases: 8. The CDR3 DNA reads as TGCAGCGTTACACAGGGGTTTCGGGAGACCCAGTACTTC. It is translated as CSVTQGFRETQYF.

This clone was detected only a few times. The CDR3 nucleotides are TGTGCCAGCAGCCAAGATGAGGGTGGCACTGAAGCTTTCTTT. This codes for CASSQDEGGTEAFF. The chain carries TRBV14 and TRBJ1-1; unclear D gene. The CDR3 loop spans 14 amino acids. V gave up 0 bases and J gave up 4 bases, with 9 bases separating them. Looked up from germline, CDR1 is SGHDN and CDR2 is FVKESK. Complete variable domain (other parts from reference TRBV14 and TRBJ1-1): EAGVTQFPSHSVIEKGQTVTLRCDPISGHDNLYWYRRVMGKEIKFLLHFVKESKQDESGMPNNRFLAERTGGTYSTLKVQPAELEDSGVYFCASSQDEGGTEAFFGQGTRLTVV.

The rearrangement links TRBV29-1 to TRBJ1-2; 9 nucleotides line up with TRBD1. In germline, CDR1 is SQVTM, CDR2 ANQGSEA. Trimming took 1 base from V and 8 from J; bases not matched to a gene: 29. CDR3 size: 21 residues. CDR3 sequence (DNA): TGCAGCGTTGAAGTGTTCCCCCGGGACAGGGTCTTGCTTTGGGATGTTGGAGGCTACACCTTC. It codes for CSVEVFPRDRVLLWDVGGYTF.

V gene TRBV27 combines with J gene TRBJ1-2; TRBD1 is a possible D gene (5 bases). The length of the CDR3 is 14 residues. Germline CDR1 MNHEY, CDR2 SMNVEV (reference sequence). V was shortened by 3 bases and J by 4 bases, with 12 bases between the two germline ends. CDR3 region: CASSFMGLGYGYTF. The DNA of the CDR3 is TGTGCCAGCAGTTTCATGGGGCTGGGCTATGGCTACACCTTC.

This clone appeared a few times. CDR3 loop: CASSPQKNEQFF. Here the CDR3 DNA reads TGTGCCAGCAGCCCCCAGAAGAATGAGCAGTTCTTC. The rearrangement links TRBV7-9 to TRBJ2-1; D unclear. The CDR3 consists of 12 residues. Germline assignment: CDR1 SEHNR and CDR2 FQNEAQ (reference sequence). V lost 5 bases to trimming and J lost 7 bases, with 9 bases between them. Full variable domain (outside the CDR3, taken from reference TRBV7-9 and TRBJ2-1): DTGVSQNPRHKITKRGQNVTFRCDPISEHNRLYWYRQTLGQGPEFLTYFQNEAQLEKSRLLSDRFSAERPKGSFSTLEIQRTEQGDSAMYLCASSPQKNEQFFGPGTRLTVL.

The chain has TRBV19 and TRBJ1-6, with unresolved D. The V end was cut by 5 bases, the J end by 0 bases, with 11 bases between. CDR1 and CDR2 from the germline V gene are LNHDA and SQIVND (reference sequence). The CDR3 contains 16 residues. The DNA of the CDR3 is TGTGCCAGTAGTGCAACACAGAGCTCCTATAATTCACCCCTCCACTTT. It specifies CASSATQSSYNSPLHF.